This section outlines one T cell receptor (beta chain) sequence together with its context. The target antigen is unknown. This entry is derived from a study of CXCR3-negative and CXCR3-positive naive CD8 T cells. Study-wide points: Naive cells with CXCR3 showed TRB CDR3s that were more hydrophobic than those in CXCR3-negative naive cells. Naive subsets did not differ in surface CD5, and the authors estimated TCR strength using properties of the TRB CDR3.

Germline-derived CDR1 and CDR2 are LGHNA and YSLEER. There are 16 residues in the CDR3. UMI-labeled 5' RACE yielded the TRB cDNA libraries. Using the 5' RACE reads, TCRdb records one entry per CDR3 protein without DNA. The listing records tens of thousands of distinct CDR3 sequences. The TCR sequence derives from a human donor in good health. Some clones in this sample may be carry-over from other donors' samples. The sample taken for sequencing was naive CXCR3+ CD8+ T cells from blood. Subset reported: CD45RO-CCR7+CD27+CD95- naive CD8+ T cells expressing CXCR3 (TNR3+). V gene TRBV4-3 combines with J gene TRBJ1-5; the TCRdb call, TRBD1, lacks DNA for checking. The CDR3 is CASSQDLQGEGQPQHF.